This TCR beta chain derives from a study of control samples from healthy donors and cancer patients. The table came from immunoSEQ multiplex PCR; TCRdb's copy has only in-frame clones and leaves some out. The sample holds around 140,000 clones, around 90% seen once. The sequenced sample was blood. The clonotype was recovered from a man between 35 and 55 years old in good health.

DNA of the CDR3: TGTGCCAGCTCACCACAAAGAGGGTATGAGCAGTTCTTC. This gives the protein CASSPQRGYEQFF. The J gene is TRBJ2-1, the V gene TRBV18; tentative D call: TRBD2 (5 bases). The germline CDR1 and CDR2 sequences are KGHSH and LQKENI. The CDR3 consists of 13 residues. V lost 1 base to trimming and J lost 8 bases, with 9 bases between them.